This TCR beta chain was captured by sequencing in a study of blood T cell repertoires in COVID-19 (dated by TCRdb to the early 2020s). Regarding the complete study: The collaborator samples originated in the United States, Italy and Spain and spanned the acute and convalescent phases of COVID-19. The dataset comprised deeply sampled blood TCRbeta repertoires from subjects exposed to, actively infected with, or recovered from COVID-19. The material from the prospective study consisted of cDNA or gDNA derived from T cells, B-cell-depleted T cells, or PBMCs. Where HLA class I and class II types were available, the types were taken from metadata supplied by the sample provider, not from assay-based typing. Samples came from the ongoing ImmuneRACE study (first 160 participants) plus 1,254 subjects from 6 global collaborators. A de-identified subject ID, COVID-19 status, age in years and sex were almost always included in the sample metadata. The repertoires were made available in a free public database intended to serve as a resource for research on the immune response to SARS-CoV-2.

On the study overall, not on this receptor specifically: Clinical and demographic metadata were provided uncurated, with the amount varying by source and participant.

As for this clone: Its cognate antigen has yet to be identified. No much larger clonotype is one base removed from it; base qualities were not supplied.

V drops 6 bases and J drops 3 bases, leaving 11 bases in between. Measured from the cysteine to the phenylalanine, the CDR3 is 13 residues long. The CDR3 DNA has 39 bases and is translated from base 1. Per the germline V gene, SGHDN is the CDR1 and FVKESK is the CDR2. Collaborating institutions collected whole blood in K2EDTA tubes following their own protocols. For TCRbeta analysis, collaborators shipped samples in one of three forms: frozen whole blood, isolated PBMCs, or DNA extracted from either of those sample types. TCRbeta CDR3 regions were amplified from genomic DNA using the immunoSEQ Assay, a bias-controlled multiplex PCR. The published analysis was carried out like this. The number of nucleated cells in each sample was estimated by amplification of reference gene primers within the assay. To quantify the absolute abundance of each unique TCRbeta CDR3 rearrangement, sequence reads were collapsed and filtered. Productive Simpson clonality was computed per sample as the square root of Simpson's diversity index over productive rearrangements. Here the immuneACCESS table is served through TCRdb, limited to in-frame sequences with V and J called. Missing clones are a known gap in these copies; in checked studies unresolved V genes cover under half, and the rest lacks a known reason. The DNA was the basis for D and trimming; V, J and clone size are from that table. This sample lists roughly 50,000 clones; 60% to 85% were detected once. Jointly, the top ten make up about 15% of the sample.

The source material was peripheral blood. Here the chain combines TRBV14 and TRBJ1-2; the D gene remains uncertain. The receptor's source is a human donor with active or convalescent COVID-19. The donor label of this sample is uncertain. The CDR3 sequence is CASSQNFHYGYTF. The nucleotides read TGTGCCAGCAGTCAAAACTTTCACTATGGCTACACCTTC.